This T cell receptor (beta chain) originates from a study of blood T cell repertoires in COVID-19. Profiling relied on immunoSEQ multiplex PCR, and the TCRdb table lists in-frame clones only, not all of them. The sample gives some 200,000 clones, nearly 85% of which show up once; roughly 1.2% is in the top ten. Germline V gene lookup returns CDR1 SGHRS and CDR2 YFSETQ. Trimming pared 5 bases from V and 1 base from J, leaving 12 bases between. This CDR3 contains 15 residues. This TCR was sampled from a woman between 25 and 40 years old with COVID-19, enrolled during active disease. The genes are TRBV5-1 and TRBJ2-2, with D tentatively TRBD2 (6 bases). Sequencing was carried out using peripheral blood. The CDR3 DNA is TGCGCCAGCAGTTGGGGCGGGAAGAACACCGGGGAGCTGTTTTTT. This translates into CASSWGGKNTGELFF.